A selection of T cell receptor beta chains follows, all from one sample in a study of blood T cell repertoires in COVID-19. Data came from immunoSEQ multiplex PCR; TCRdb stores just in-frame clones and leaves some out. Of under 300,000 clones in the sample, 89% were seen once. The sequenced sample consisted of peripheral blood. The receptor source for this set is a woman in her thirties or forties who had recovered from COVID-19. Each CDR3 is given with its conserved first and last residue. Fields, in order: clone size, D gene, J gene, V gene, CDR3 DNA, CDR3 protein. A D gene is named only where the DNA matches it firmly. The size entry is marked missing in some rows and otherwise reads once, few, many or a size class.

abundance: .; d_gene: .; j_gene: TRBJ1-3; v_gene: TRBV9; CDR3nt: TGTGCCAGCAGCGTAGGGGCTCAATGGTCTGGAAACACCATATATTTT; CDR3aa: CASSVGAQWSGNTIYF
abundance: .; d_gene: .; j_gene: TRBJ1-1; v_gene: TRBV3-1/TRBV3-2; CDR3nt: TGTGCCAGCAGCCAGGTCGGGGGCACTGAAGCTTTCTTT; CDR3aa: CASSQVGGTEAFF
abundance: .; d_gene: TRBD2; j_gene: TRBJ2-4; v_gene: TRBV5-4; CDR3nt: TGTGCCAGCAGCCCCTCGGGACTAGCGGGGGGGCCGGGTAGTAACATTCAGTACTTC; CDR3aa: CASSPSGLAGGPGSNIQYF
abundance: .; d_gene: TRBD2; j_gene: TRBJ2-2; v_gene: TRBV10-1; CDR3nt: TGCGCCAGCAGTGGCGGGGGTAGCACCGGGGAGCTGTTTTTT; CDR3aa: CASSGGGSTGELFF
abundance: .; d_gene: .; j_gene: TRBJ1-2; v_gene: TRBV25-1; CDR3nt: TGTGCCAGCAGTGCACCGGGAGGGGGGTACTATGGCTACACCTTC; CDR3aa: CASSAPGGGYYGYTF
abundance: .; d_gene: .; j_gene: TRBJ2-2; v_gene: TRBV7-3; CDR3nt: TGTGCCAGCAGCTTAACAGGACAGAACACCGGGGAGCTGTTTTTT; CDR3aa: CASSLTGQNTGELFF
abundance: .; d_gene: TRBD1; j_gene: TRBJ2-1; v_gene: TRBV11-1; CDR3nt: TGTGCCAGCAGCTTATGGGCAGGGGGTGGAAATGAGCAGTTCTTC; CDR3aa: CASSLWAGGGNEQFF
abundance: once; d_gene: .; j_gene: TRBJ2-3; v_gene: TRBV12-5; CDR3nt: TGTGCTAGTGGTTTGCCGGAGGTCACGCAGTATTTT; CDR3aa: CASGLPEVTQYF
abundance: .; d_gene: .; j_gene: TRBJ2-1; v_gene: TRBV18; CDR3nt: TGTGCCAGCTCACCACCGTACGGGTACGATGAGCAGTTCTTC; CDR3aa: CASSPPYGYDEQFF
abundance: .; d_gene: .; j_gene: TRBJ1-5; v_gene: TRBV6-2/TRBV6-3; CDR3nt: TGTGCCAGCAGTACTCTGGGAGGGGTTCAGCCCCAGCATTTT; CDR3aa: CASSTLGGVQPQHF
abundance: .; d_gene: .; j_gene: TRBJ2-1; v_gene: TRBV19; CDR3nt: TGTGCCAGTAGTATAGGCGGGTCCTTTGGTAATGAGCAGTTCTTC; CDR3aa: CASSIGGSFGNEQFF
abundance: .; d_gene: .; j_gene: TRBJ2-3; v_gene: TRBV20-1; CDR3nt: TGCAGTGCTAGTCCCGGGTTGGGCACAGATACGCAGTATTTT; CDR3aa: CSASPGLGTDTQYF
abundance: .; d_gene: .; j_gene: TRBJ1-4; v_gene: TRBV28; CDR3nt: TGTGCCAGCAGTACCCCTTCCAGTGTCGCTAATGAAAAACTGTTTTTT; CDR3aa: CASSTPSSVANEKLFF
abundance: .; d_gene: TRBD1; j_gene: TRBJ2-3; v_gene: TRBV6-2/TRBV6-3; CDR3nt: TGTGCCAGCAGTTACGGGACAGGTCCTAACACAGATACGCAGTATTTT; CDR3aa: CASSYGTGPNTDTQYF
abundance: .; d_gene: .; j_gene: TRBJ1-4; v_gene: TRBV4-1; CDR3nt: TGCGCCAGCAGGGGGACTGGGGGTGAAAAACTGTTTTTT; CDR3aa: CASRGTGGEKLFF
abundance: once; d_gene: .; j_gene: TRBJ1-3; v_gene: TRBV18; CDR3nt: TGTGCCAGCTCACCGGGGGCAGTAATGGACACCATATATTTT; CDR3aa: CASSPGAVMDTIYF
abundance: .; d_gene: .; j_gene: TRBJ1-4; v_gene: TRBV12-3/TRBV12-4; CDR3nt: TGTGCCAGCAGCCAGGACAGAAGGGAAAAACTGTTTTTT; CDR3aa: CASSQDRREKLFF
abundance: .; d_gene: TRBD1; j_gene: TRBJ1-4; v_gene: TRBV28; CDR3nt: TGTGCCAGCAACCCGGGACAGGGGCATGAAAAACTGTTTTTT; CDR3aa: CASNPGQGHEKLFF
abundance: .; d_gene: .; j_gene: TRBJ1-2; v_gene: TRBV28; CDR3nt: TGTGCCAGCAGTTTATCAGGGTACTATGGCTACACCTTC; CDR3aa: CASSLSGYYGYTF
abundance: once; d_gene: TRBD2; j_gene: TRBJ2-5; v_gene: TRBV11-3; CDR3nt: TGTGCCAGCGTGGGAGGGGCAGAAGAGACCCAGTACTTC; CDR3aa: CASVGGAEETQYF
abundance: .; d_gene: TRBD1; j_gene: TRBJ1-5; v_gene: TRBV19; CDR3nt: TGTGCCAGTAGTACCCTTAGGCAGGGGGATTATCAGCCCCAGCATTTT; CDR3aa: CASSTLRQGDYQPQHF
abundance: .; d_gene: .; j_gene: TRBJ1-5; v_gene: TRBV5-5; CDR3nt: TGTGCCAGCAGCCGACACATTAGCAATCAGCCCCAGCATTTT; CDR3aa: CASSRHISNQPQHF
abundance: .; d_gene: .; j_gene: TRBJ2-1; v_gene: TRBV7-9; CDR3nt: TGTGCCAGCAGCAAGAGGGGTGACGGGGGCAATGAGCAGTTCTTC; CDR3aa: CASSKRGDGGNEQFF
abundance: .; d_gene: TRBD1; j_gene: TRBJ2-7; v_gene: TRBV6-5; CDR3nt: TGTGCCAGCAGGAAAGACAGGGGGATTTCCTACGAGCAGTACTTC; CDR3aa: CASRKDRGISYEQYF
abundance: once; d_gene: .; j_gene: TRBJ1-4; v_gene: TRBV4-2; CDR3nt: TGTGCCAGCGCGGGGAAACTGTTTTTT; CDR3aa: CASAGKLFF
abundance: .; d_gene: TRBD1; j_gene: TRBJ2-5; v_gene: TRBV7-9; CDR3nt: TGTGCCAGCAGCAGACGCCGGGACAGGGCAACAGAGACCCAGTACTTC; CDR3aa: CASSRRRDRATETQYF
abundance: .; d_gene: TRBD2; j_gene: TRBJ2-5; v_gene: TRBV19; CDR3nt: TGTGCCAGTAGTATCTATAGCGGGGCGCAAGGGACCCAGTACTTC; CDR3aa: CASSIYSGAQGTQYF
abundance: .; d_gene: TRBD1; j_gene: TRBJ2-1; v_gene: TRBV24-1; CDR3nt: TGTGCCACCAGTGCCGTGACAGGGGGTTTGGGCAATGAGCAGTTCTTC; CDR3aa: CATSAVTGGLGNEQFF
abundance: once; d_gene: .; j_gene: TRBJ2-1; v_gene: TRBV9; CDR3nt: TGTGCCAGCAGCCCACAGATGGACAATGAGCAGTTCTTC; CDR3aa: CASSPQMDNEQFF
abundance: .; d_gene: TRBD1; j_gene: TRBJ1-2; v_gene: TRBV5-1; CDR3nt: TGCGCCAGCAGCTTGGTTGGGACAGACTTGGACACCTTC; CDR3aa: CASSLVGTDLDTF
abundance: .; d_gene: .; j_gene: TRBJ1-1; v_gene: TRBV15; CDR3nt: TGTGCCACCAGCATTAGACAGGCGAACACTGAAGCTTTCTTT; CDR3aa: CATSIRQANTEAFF
abundance: .; d_gene: TRBD2; j_gene: TRBJ2-3; v_gene: TRBV18; CDR3nt: TGTGCCAGCTCACCGGGGCCTGGGAGGGGCAACACAGATACGCAGTATTTT; CDR3aa: CASSPGPGRGNTDTQYF
abundance: .; d_gene: .; j_gene: TRBJ1-2; v_gene: TRBV27; CDR3nt: TGTGCCAGCAGTTCCCGCGCCCAGGGGCATGGCTACACCTTC; CDR3aa: CASSSRAQGHGYTF
abundance: .; d_gene: TRBD2; j_gene: TRBJ2-3; v_gene: TRBV4-1; CDR3nt: TGCGCCAGCAGCGCGAGACTAGCGGGGGATTCCGATACGCAGTATTTT; CDR3aa: CASSARLAGDSDTQYF
abundance: .; d_gene: TRBD1; j_gene: TRBJ1-1; v_gene: TRBV24-1; CDR3nt: TGTGCCACCAGTGGAAGTCAGGGGGACACTGAAGCTTTCTTT; CDR3aa: CATSGSQGDTEAFF
abundance: .; d_gene: TRBD2; j_gene: TRBJ2-5; v_gene: TRBV5-6; CDR3nt: TGTGCCAGCAGCAGCCTAGGGACTAGCGGGAGGATGGAAGAGACCCAGTACTTC; CDR3aa: CASSSLGTSGRMEETQYF
abundance: .; d_gene: .; j_gene: TRBJ1-6; v_gene: TRBV28; CDR3nt: TGTGCCAGCAGTTATAACGGGGATTCACCCCTCCACTTT; CDR3aa: CASSYNGDSPLHF
abundance: once; d_gene: TRBD2; j_gene: TRBJ2-3; v_gene: TRBV6-5; CDR3nt: TGTGCCAGCAGTTGGGGCAGACTAGCGGCAGATACGCAGTATTTT; CDR3aa: CASSWGRLAADTQYF
abundance: once; d_gene: .; j_gene: TRBJ2-1; v_gene: TRBV7-2; CDR3nt: TGTGCCAGCAGCTTAGAATTCACACACAATGAGCAGTTCTTC; CDR3aa: CASSLEFTHNEQFF
abundance: .; d_gene: .; j_gene: TRBJ1-6; v_gene: TRBV7-9; CDR3nt: TGTGCCACCCAGGGGTCCCTATTTAATTCACCCCTCCACTTT; CDR3aa: CATQGSLFNSPLHF
abundance: .; d_gene: TRBD1; j_gene: TRBJ1-2; v_gene: TRBV2; CDR3nt: TGTGCCAGCAGTGAAGACAGGGGGCGGAGAGGCTATGGCTACACCTTC; CDR3aa: CASSEDRGRRGYGYTF
abundance: .; d_gene: .; j_gene: TRBJ2-2; v_gene: TRBV10-3; CDR3nt: TGTGCCATCAGTGGGACAAACACCGGGGAGCTGTTTTTT; CDR3aa: CAISGTNTGELFF
abundance: many; d_gene: .; j_gene: TRBJ1-4; v_gene: TRBV25-1; CDR3nt: TGTGCCAGCAGTGAATCGAGAGGGCAAACTAATGAAAAACTGTTTTTT; CDR3aa: CASSESRGQTNEKLFF
abundance: few; d_gene: .; j_gene: TRBJ1-6; v_gene: TRBV6-6; CDR3nt: TGTGCCAGCAGTTACGGAGGGATGGGAAATTCACCCCTCCACTTT; CDR3aa: CASSYGGMGNSPLHF
abundance: .; d_gene: .; j_gene: TRBJ2-1; v_gene: TRBV24-1; CDR3nt: TGTGCCACCAGTGATTTCGGTACAGGGCCCTACAATGAGCAGTTCTTC; CDR3aa: CATSDFGTGPYNEQFF
abundance: .; d_gene: TRBD1; j_gene: TRBJ1-2; v_gene: TRBV2; CDR3nt: TGTGCCAGCAGTGGGACAGGGCTGAACTATGGCTACACCTTC; CDR3aa: CASSGTGLNYGYTF
abundance: few; d_gene: .; j_gene: TRBJ2-2; v_gene: TRBV28; CDR3nt: TGTGCCAGCAGTTTTTTTAGCGGATACACCGGGGAGCTGTTTTTT; CDR3aa: CASSFFSGYTGELFF
abundance: .; d_gene: .; j_gene: TRBJ1-5; v_gene: TRBV7-9; CDR3nt: TGTGCCAGCAGCTTAAATATGCAGCCCCAGCATTTT; CDR3aa: CASSLNMQPQHF
abundance: few; d_gene: .; j_gene: TRBJ1-2; v_gene: TRBV5-6; CDR3nt: TGTGCCAGCAGCGAAACCGACACGGGCTACACCTTC; CDR3aa: CASSETDTGYTF
abundance: .; d_gene: TRBD1; j_gene: TRBJ1-4; v_gene: TRBV30; CDR3nt: TGTGCCTGGCGCATACGACAGGGGGCTAGAGAAAAACTGTTTTTT; CDR3aa: CAWRIRQGAREKLFF